Each of the 8 T cell receptor beta chains below was sequenced from the same sample in a study of blood T cell repertoires in COVID-19. The data were produced by immunoSEQ multiplex PCR, yet TCRdb's version contains in-frame clones alone and is incomplete. The profile shows some 110,000 clones, about nine tenths of them singletons. The source material was peripheral blood. These receptors all come from a human donor with active COVID-19. The donor label of this sample is uncertain.

The rearrangement joins TRBV4-2 to TRBJ2-1; 11 nucleotides line up with TRBD2. CDR3 length: 18 residues. V gave up 4 bases and J gave up 1 base; unmatched junction bases: 9. Germline V gene lookup returns CDR1 LGHNA and CDR2 YNFKEQ. CDR3 region: CASSRETTSGGSYNEQFF. In DNA, the CDR3 is TGTGCCAGCAGCCGCGAGACCACTAGCGGGGGATCCTACAATGAGCAGTTCTTC.

The rearrangement uses TRBV18 and TRBJ2-5; 8 bases are a match to TRBD1. V shed 5 bases and J 4 bases; nucleotides not matched to a gene: 6. The CDR3 sequence is 14 residues long. Germline V gene lookup returns CDR1 KGHSH and CDR2 LQKENI. DNA for the CDR3: TGTGCCAGCTCAGCAGGACAGGGCCCAGAGACCCAGTACTTC. Translated: CASSAGQGPETQYF. Combining the CDR3 with reference TRBV18 and TRBJ2-5 gives the whole variable domain NAGVMQNPRHLVRRRGQEARLRCSPMKGHSHVYWYRQLPEEGLKFMVYLQKENIIDESGMPKERFSAEFPKEGPSILRIQQVVRGDSAAYFCASSAGQGPETQYFGPGTRLLVL.

V usage is TRBV24-1 and J usage is TRBJ2-7; D is possibly TRBD1 (6 bases). CDR1 KGHDR and CDR2 SFDVKD come from the germline V gene. Trimming pared 6 bases from V and 0 bases from J, leaving 11 bases between. The CDR3 consists of 14 residues. CDR3 sequence: CATSPGAHSYEQYF. CDR3 DNA: TGTGCCACCAGTCCAGGGGCTCACTCCTACGAGCAGTACTTC.

V usage is TRBV18 and J usage is TRBJ1-1, with D possibly matching TRBD1 (5 bases). Per germline, CDR1 KGHSH and CDR2 LQKENI. The V and J ends lost 3 bases and 0 bases respectively, with 11 bases between them. The CDR3 consists of 15 residues. This CDR3 is CASSPPGQMNTEAFF. CDR3 sequence (DNA): TGTGCCAGCTCACCCCCAGGGCAAATGAACACTGAAGCTTTCTTT.

The J gene is TRBJ2-7, the V gene TRBV5-1; maybe TRBD2 (6 bases). Trimming cost V 1 base and J 2 bases, with 13 bases left between them. The germline CDR1 and CDR2 sequences are SGHRS and YFSETQ. CDR3 size: 15 residues. CDR3 sequence (DNA): TGCGCCAGCAGCTTGATGGGGGGAACCGCCTACGAGCAGTACTTC. It yields the protein CASSLMGGTAYEQYF.

The chain recombines TRBV9 with TRBJ2-1; the match to TRBD2 covers 10 bases. The J segment lost 10 bases and the V segment lost 0 bases, leaving 10 bases of the junction unmatched. CDR1 is SGDLS, CDR2 YYNGEE, per germline. This CDR3 comprises 16 residues. In DNA form, the CDR3 reads TGTGCCAGCAGCGTAGGGCATGCTAGCGGGGGTTACGAGCAGTTCTTC. Translation: CASSVGHASGGYEQFF. Using reference TRBV9 and TRBJ2-1 for the parts outside the CDR3, the full variable domain is DSGVTQTPKHLITATGQRVTLRCSPRSGDLSVYWYQQSLDQGLQFLIQYYNGEERAKGNILERFSAQQFPDLHSELNLSSLELGDSALYFCASSVGHASGGYEQFFGPGTRLTVL.

The table lists this clone with a few counts. V is TRBV3-1 (or the pseudogene TRBV3-2) and J is TRBJ1-4; D gene ambiguous. V was trimmed by 0 bases and J by 1 base, leaving 9 bases between them. There are 16 residues in the CDR3. CDR1 LGHDT and CDR2 YNNKEL come from the germline V gene (reference sequence). CDR3 nucleotide sequence: TGTGCCAGCAGCCAAGACGGCAGGCTAACTAATGAAAAACTGTTTTTT. Amino acids: CASSQDGRLTNEKLFF.

This clone was observed a single time. V and J are TRBV7-9 and TRBJ2-3, with 8 bases fitting TRBD1. The germline gives CDR1 SEHNR, CDR2 FQNEAQ (reference sequence). This CDR3 has 17 amino acids. Losses at the gene ends were 5 bases for V and 0 bases for J; bases not matched to a gene: 10. The CDR3 DNA is TGTGCCAGCAGCGGGGACAGGAACCTTGCTAGCACAGATACGCAGTATTTT. It is translated as CASSGDRNLASTDTQYF.